This T cell receptor (beta chain) was captured by sequencing in a study of shared clonotypes between healthy human individuals. The study's findings and limits: Non-shared clonotypes were found to have lower generation probabilities than the clonotypes that were shared by all four of the sorted-subset donors.

With 6 bases clipped from V and 2 bases from J, the junction kept 3 bases outside the gene matches. Germline assignment: CDR1 SGHRS and CDR2 YFSETQ. The CDR3 totals 14 residues. All the donors were Caucasian adults who lived in Nashville, Tennessee. This clone occurred once. What it binds is unknown. Here immunoSEQ multiplex PCR was the method, and the copy in TCRdb shows in-frame clones only, minus some. The top ten hold around 0.45% of the sample, which has roughly 1.5 million clones, approximately 98% seen once. The TCR was taken from a man aged 25 to 40 in good health. The rearrangement uses TRBV5-1 and TRBJ2-2; 8 bases fit TRBD1. The source material was naive CD4+ T cells sorted from blood. Subset reported: CD45RA+ positively selected. The DNA of the CDR3 is TGCGCCAGCACGGACAGGGTCAACACCGGGGAGCTGTTTTTT. Translating gives CASTDRVNTGELFF.